The 28 T cell receptor beta chains given below trace back to one sample, sequenced in a study of OX40 agonist ivuxolimab in advanced cancers. Here immunoSEQ multiplex PCR was the method, and the copy in TCRdb shows in-frame clones only, minus some. The data contain roughly 29,000 clones, 85% to 90% of them seen just once; the ten biggest clones take up roughly 18%. Here the sequenced sample was CD4+ or CD8+ T cells sorted from blood, taken in a trial of the OX40 agonist ivuxolimab. These receptors all stem from an adult with an advanced solid tumor such as melanoma, head and neck, liver or kidney cancer.

The chain employs TRBV7-6 and TRBJ2-2; 7 bases are a match to TRBD2. The V and J ends lost 5 bases and 5 bases, in that order; junction bases with no gene match: 5. Germline CDR1 and CDR2: SGHVS and FNYEAQ. This CDR3 is built from 14 residues. The CDR3 DNA sequence: TGTGCCAGCAGCCCTAGCGGATCGACCGGGGAGCTGTTTTTT. Amino acids: CASSPSGSTGELFF.

Only a few counts were recorded for this clone. The J gene is TRBJ2-2, the V gene TRBV5-1; the D gene is possibly TRBD2 (6 bases). CDR1 is SGHRS and CDR2 is YFSETQ in the germline V gene. This CDR3 comprises 13 residues. The V end was cut by 0 bases, the J end by 7 bases, with 7 bases between. CDR3 loop: CASSLAGLGELFF. In DNA form, the CDR3 reads TGCGCCAGCAGCTTGGCGGGACTCGGGGAGCTGTTTTTT. Full variable domain (missing parts from reference TRBV5-1 and TRBJ2-2): KAGVTQTPRYLIKTRGQQVTLSCSPISGHRSVSWYQQTPGQGLQFLFEYFSETQRNKGNFPGRFSGRQFSNSRSEMNVSTLELGDSALYLCASSLAGLGELFFGEGSRLTVL.

V gene TRBV12-5 combines with J gene TRBJ1-1, with D possibly TRBD1 on 6 matching bases. Germline lookup yields CDR1 LGHNT and CDR2 FRNRAP. V gave up 7 bases and J gave up 4 bases, with 13 bases separating them. The CDR3 is made up of 13 amino acids. The CDR3 reads CASDSGVSTEAFF. Here the CDR3 DNA reads TGTGCTAGTGACTCAGGGGTAAGCACTGAAGCTTTCTTT.

V and J are TRBV4-3 and TRBJ2-7, with D unresolved. The V gene's germline CDR1 is LGHNA and CDR2 YSLEER. V lost 3 bases, J lost 6 bases, and 9 bases lay in between. There are 12 residues in the CDR3. The CDR3 sequence is CASSQDAGEQYF. The CDR3, as DNA: TGCGCCAGCAGCCAGGACGCCGGCGAGCAGTACTTC.

The chain joins TRBV11-2 to TRBJ2-7, with D perhaps TRBD1 or TRBD2 (5 bases each). CDR3 size: 14 residues. The germline V gene encodes CDR1 SGHAT and CDR2 FQNNGV. V was clipped by 5 bases and J by 2 bases, with 13 bases between them. The CDR3 is CASSPGPGTYEQYF. The CDR3 bases are TGTGCCAGCAGCCCAGGGCCGGGAACCTACGAGCAGTACTTC.

The chain carries TRBV5-4 and TRBJ2-1; TRBD2 matches at 12 bases. This CDR3 has 17 residues. The J segment lost 4 bases and the V segment lost 4 bases, leaving 9 bases of the junction unmatched. The V gene's germline CDR1 is SGHNT and CDR2 YYREEE (reference sequence). The CDR3 region is CASSSETSGGFYNEQFF. DNA for the CDR3: TGTGCCAGCAGCAGCGAGACTAGCGGGGGTTTTTACAATGAGCAGTTCTTC.

The chain links TRBV19 to TRBJ2-3; D call uncertain. Trimming took 10 bases from V and 0 from J, leaving 5 bases between them. CDR1 LNHDA and CDR2 SQIVND come from the germline V gene (reference sequence). The CDR3 spans 11 residues. CDR3: CATLSTDTQYF. The CDR3 nucleotides read TGTGCCACCCTTAGCACAGATACGCAGTATTTT.

The chain combines TRBV27 with TRBJ2-7; TRBD1 matches 8 bases. Losses at the gene ends were 3 bases for V and 1 base for J; bases not matched to a gene: 2. Per the germline V gene, CDR1 is MNHEY and CDR2 is SMNVEV (reference sequence). The CDR3 has 14 residues. In DNA, the CDR3 is TGTGCCAGCAGTTTTGGACAGGGTTCCTACGAGCAGTACTTC. As protein: CASSFGQGSYEQYF.

In nucleotides, the CDR3 is TGTGCCAGCAGTTTAGAGGAGCAAGAGACCCAGTACTTC. It yields the protein CASSLEEQETQYF. The rearrangement links TRBV27 to TRBJ2-5; D is uncertain. V was pared by 2 bases and J by 2 bases, with 6 bases between. The CDR3 loop spans 13 amino acids. Germline V CDR1 and CDR2: MNHEY, SMNVEV (reference sequence).

The rearrangement uses TRBV28 and TRBJ1-5; no firm D call. This CDR3 has 11 residues. Germline V CDR1 and CDR2: MDHEN, SYDVKM. The germline V and J ends were trimmed by 4 bases and 5 bases, with 3 bases remaining between them. In nucleotides, the CDR3 is TGTGCCAGCAGTTCATATCAGCCCCAGCATTTT. Its protein product is CASSSYQPQHF.

The CDR3 protein is CASGSWTSNYGYTF. The CDR3 DNA follows: TGTGCCAGCGGATCCTGGACCTCTAACTATGGCTACACCTTC. The chain recombines TRBV5-8 with TRBJ1-2; unclear D gene. The CDR3 consists of 14 residues. CDR1 SGHTS and CDR2 YDEGEE come from the germline V gene. The V and J ends lost 7 bases and 0 bases respectively, with 13 bases between them.

Here the CDR3 DNA reads TGTGCCAGCAGTCTCGGACAGGGGTCGGGCTACACCTTC. Protein: CASSLGQGSGYTF. The chain recombines TRBV6-5 with TRBJ1-2, with 9 bases lining up with TRBD1. The V segment lost 5 bases and the J segment 8 bases; nucleotides outside the gene matches: 6. This CDR3 is 13 amino acids long. Germline CDR1 MNHEY, CDR2 SVGAGI.

This clone turned up a few times. The gene calls are TRBV7-9 and TRBJ2-3, with D hard to call. The ends were cut back, 10 bases at V and 4 bases at J, with 15 bases in the middle. There are 13 residues in the CDR3. Germline values: CDR1 SEHNR, CDR2 FQNEAQ (reference sequence). CDR3 in amino acids: CAIHTTSADTQYF. CDR3 nucleotides: TGTGCCATCCATACTACGTCTGCAGATACGCAGTATTTT.

This clone is termed medium-sized. This rearrangement joins TRBV7-6 to TRBJ2-1; D is unclear. Per germline, CDR1 SGHVS and CDR2 FNYEAQ. The CDR3 is 13 residues long. V was pared by 5 bases and J by 7 bases, with 12 bases between. The DNA of the CDR3 is TGTGCCAGCAGCGCGTACCCCGTTAATGAGCAGTTCTTC. Protein product: CASSAYPVNEQFF.

This chain uses TRBV27 with TRBJ2-2; D unclear. Per the germline V gene, CDR1 is MNHEY and CDR2 is SMNVEV (reference sequence). V was cut by 5 bases and J by 5 bases, with 12 bases left in between. The CDR3 contains 14 residues. The CDR3 region is CASSPHLSTGELFF. Written as DNA, the CDR3 is TGTGCCAGCAGTCCCCATCTATCTACCGGGGAGCTGTTTTTT.

This chain links TRBV6-6 with TRBJ1-2; D perhaps matches TRBD1 (5 bases). CDR1 is MNHNY, CDR2 SVGAGI, per germline (reference sequence). The CDR3 is 11 amino acids. Between the trimmed V and J ends, which lost 6 bases and 5 bases, there was a span of 7 bases. In nucleotides, the CDR3 is TGTGCCAGCAGAACAGGTTATGGCTACACCTTC. Its translation is CASRTGYGYTF.

This chain joins TRBV5-5 and TRBJ2-3; D might be TRBD2 (6 bases). The CDR3 covers 16 residues. Trimming stripped 4 bases from V and 0 bases from J, with 15 bases between. Germline V gene data show CDR1 as SGHKS and CDR2 as YYEKEE (reference sequence). The CDR3 protein is CASSLQRVTSTDTQYF. For the CDR3, the DNA is TGTGCCAGCAGCCTTCAGCGGGTAACTAGCACAGATACGCAGTATTTT.

This sequence joins TRBV2 and TRBJ2-7; 10 bases align to TRBD2. The CDR3 runs 14 residues. CDR1 is SNHLY and CDR2 is FYNNEI in the germline V gene. Unmatched junction bases numbered 7, after V lost 6 bases and J lost 5 bases. CDR3 protein: CASSLRLAGDEQYF. The CDR3 bases are TGTGCCAGCAGCTTACGGCTAGCGGGAGACGAGCAGTACTTC.

This chain links TRBV6-6 with TRBJ1-1; 9 nucleotides line up with TRBD1. In germline, CDR1 is MNHNY, CDR2 SVGAGI (reference sequence). V shed 6 bases, J shed 4 bases, and the junction held 6 bases outside the gene matches. CDR3 length: 14 amino acids. For the CDR3, the DNA is TGTGCCAGCAGCACACAGGGGGCAGGCACTGAAGCTTTCTTT. This translates into CASSTQGAGTEAFF.

The genes are TRBV10-3 and TRBJ1-1; the D gene is possibly TRBD1 (6 bases). The length of the CDR3 is 15 residues. Deletions cut 4 bases from V and 1 base from J, with 13 bases between. Germline V gene lookup returns CDR1 ENHRY and CDR2 SYGVKD. In DNA, the CDR3 is TGTGCCATCAGTGTACGGACAGAGGGGAACACTGAAGCTTTCTTT. It translates to CAISVRTEGNTEAFF.

This clone was seen just once. Here the CDR3 DNA reads TGTGCCACAGGGCCTAGGGGCACAGATACGCAGTATTTT. Its translation is CATGPRGTDTQYF. This chain connects TRBV6-1 to TRBJ2-3; TRBD1 might be the D (5 bases). CDR3 length equals 13 residues. V gave up 10 bases and J gave up 1 base, with 12 bases separating them. Germline V gene lookup returns CDR1 MNHNS and CDR2 SASEGT.

The chain carries TRBV7-9 and TRBJ2-1; D is undetermined. Trimming left V 2 bases short and J 16 bases short, with 18 bases between. The CDR3 length is 13 residues. Germline V CDR1 and CDR2: SEHNR, FQNEAQ (reference sequence). The CDR3 protein is CASSLPSVVERFF. The CDR3 DNA reads as TGTGCCAGCAGCTTACCATCGGTCGTGGAGCGATTCTTC.

This clone showed up just once. V usage is TRBV6-5 and J usage is TRBJ2-7, with D unclear. The CDR3 extends over 16 amino acids. Germline CDR1 is MNHEY and CDR2 is SVGAGI. Trimming cost V 0 bases and J 1 base, with 13 bases left between them. In nucleotides, the CDR3 is TGTGCCAGCAGTTACTCGATAGGTCTCGGGTCCTACGAGCAGTACTTC. It translates to CASSYSIGLGSYEQYF.

This clone came up once. The chain uses TRBV30 and TRBJ2-7; possibly TRBD1 or TRBD2 for D (6 bases each). This CDR3 has 15 amino acids. Trimming pared 3 bases from V and 2 bases from J, leaving 17 bases between. CDR1 is GTSNPN, CDR2 SVGIG, per germline (reference sequence). The CDR3: CAWSQNGGSTYEQYF. The CDR3 DNA reads TGTGCCTGGAGCCAAAACGGGGGCAGCACCTACGAGCAGTACTTC.

The genes are TRBV7-9 and TRBJ2-7; perhaps TRBD2 as D (6 bases). V was clipped by 0 bases and J by 2 bases, with 17 bases between them. The length of the CDR3 is 17 residues. From germline, CDR1 is SEHNR and CDR2 FQNEAQ (reference sequence). The CDR3 DNA reads as TGTGCCAGCAGCTTAGCGACTCAGGGAGGACCCACCTACGAGCAGTACTTC. Its protein is CASSLATQGGPTYEQYF.

CDR3 protein: CASSLRGLAGSRYEQYF. CDR3 DNA: TGCGCCAGCAGTTTGAGGGGTCTAGCGGGGAGCCGCTACGAGCAGTACTTC. This rearrangement joins TRBV4-1 to TRBJ2-7, with 9 bases fitting TRBD2. Germline V CDR1 and CDR2: MGHRA, YSYEKL. V lost 6 bases to trimming and J lost 3 bases; unmatched junction nucleotides: 15. The CDR3 contains 17 residues.

The CDR3 nucleotides are TGTGCTAGTGGTTTGCTCGCCCGGTACGATGAGCAGTTCTTC. Protein sequence: CASGLLARYDEQFF. The chain carries TRBV12-5 and TRBJ2-1; no firm D call. Between the trimmed V and J ends, which lost 2 bases and 8 bases, there was a span of 13 bases. From germline, CDR1 is LGHNT and CDR2 FRNRAP. This CDR3 comprises 14 residues.

A few counts support this clone. The chain has TRBV11-3 and TRBJ1-4; D uncertain. This CDR3 contains 14 residues. Germline CDR1 and CDR2: SGHNT and YENEEA. The V gene lost 4 bases and the J gene lost 8 bases, with 14 bases spanning the gap. The CDR3, as DNA: TGTGCCAGCAGCTGGACCCACCCGTCGGAAAAACTGTTTTTT. Encoded protein: CASSWTHPSEKLFF.